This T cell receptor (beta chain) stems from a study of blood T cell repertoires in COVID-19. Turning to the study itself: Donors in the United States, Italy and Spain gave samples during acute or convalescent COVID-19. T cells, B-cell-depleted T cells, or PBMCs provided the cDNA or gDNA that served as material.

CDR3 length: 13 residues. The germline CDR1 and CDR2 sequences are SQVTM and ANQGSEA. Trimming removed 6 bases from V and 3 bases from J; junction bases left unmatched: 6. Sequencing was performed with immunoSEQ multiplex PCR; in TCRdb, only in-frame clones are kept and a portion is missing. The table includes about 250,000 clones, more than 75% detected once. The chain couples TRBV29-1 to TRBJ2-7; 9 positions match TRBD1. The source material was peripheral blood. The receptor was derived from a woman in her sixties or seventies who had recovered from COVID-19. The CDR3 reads CSVRKTGGYEQYF. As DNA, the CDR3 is TGCAGCGTCAGGAAGACAGGGGGCTACGAGCAGTACTTC.